These 29 T cell receptor beta chains were sequenced from one sample in a study of cytomegalovirus exposure and HLA in healthy donors. Primers: 60 Vbeta forward and 13 Jbeta reverse. TCRdb's copy holds only in-frame clones and misses some; the assay was immunoSEQ multiplex PCR. The profile shows around 210,000 clones, 65% to 85% of them singletons. The sequenced sample was PBMCs. The receptor set was obtained from a woman in her twenties or thirties in good health and CMV-seronegative.

This clone was seen a few times. The chain employs TRBV30 and TRBJ1-1; D gene ambiguous. The germline V and J ends were trimmed by 0 bases and 0 bases, with 8 bases remaining between them. The germline V gene has CDR1 GTSNPN and CDR2 SVGIG (reference sequence). This CDR3 is 14 amino acids long. Here the CDR3 DNA reads TGTGCCTGGAGTGTACTAGGAATGAACACTGAAGCTTTCTTT. It specifies CAWSVLGMNTEAFF.

The V call is TRBV7-8, the J call TRBJ2-3, with D maybe TRBD2 (5 bases). Germline-derived CDR1 and CDR2 are SGHVS and FQNEAQ. There are 16 residues in the CDR3. The V gene lost 3 bases and the J gene lost 0 bases, with 13 bases spanning the gap. CDR3: CASSFLGSSSTDTQYF. The DNA for the CDR3 is TGTGCCAGCAGCTTCTTAGGGAGTTCTAGCACAGATACGCAGTATTTT.

The chain joins TRBV18 to TRBJ2-1; D perhaps matches TRBD1 (6 bases). Germline V gene sequence: CDR1 KGHSH, CDR2 LQKENI. V dropped 4 bases and J dropped 5 bases, with 15 bases sitting between them. There are 15 residues in the CDR3. The CDR3, as DNA: TGTGCCAGCTCACAGGGGGTGGAGGCGCACAATGAGCAGTTCTTC. Translated: CASSQGVEAHNEQFF.

The chain combines TRBV19 with TRBJ2-5; D is possibly TRBD1 (5 bases). The CDR3 runs 13 residues. Germline V gene data show CDR1 as LNHDA and CDR2 as SQIVND (reference sequence). V shed 4 bases and J shed 2 bases, with 8 bases lying between them. The CDR3 is CASSRTIQETQYF. The CDR3 DNA reads TGTGCCAGTAGTAGGACAATTCAAGAGACCCAGTACTTC.

This chain uses TRBV5-1 with TRBJ1-6, with D maybe TRBD1 (6 bases). V gave up 4 bases and J gave up 0 bases, with 17 bases separating them. This CDR3 has 18 amino acids. In germline, CDR1 is SGHRS, CDR2 YFSETQ. CDR3 protein: CASSKGTFAYSYNSPLHF. CDR3 in DNA: TGCGCCAGCAGCAAAGGGACATTCGCCTACTCCTATAATTCACCCCTCCACTTT.

This clone was picked up a small number of times. V gene TRBV5-6 combines with J gene TRBJ1-1; unclear D gene. The V end lost 0 bases, the J end lost 11 bases, and 17 bases lay between the germline ends. Germline assignment: CDR1 SGHDT and CDR2 YYEEEE. This CDR3 spans 14 amino acids. The CDR3 is CASSLVSAREYAFF. The CDR3 DNA is TGTGCCAGCAGCTTGGTCTCTGCGAGGGAGTACGCTTTCTTT.

V and J are TRBV30 and TRBJ2-7; 10 bases line up with TRBD1. V shed 5 bases, J shed 3 bases, and the junction held 1 base outside the gene matches. CDR3 length equals 12 residues. Germline V gives CDR1 GTSNPN, CDR2 SVGIG (reference sequence). The CDR3 region has the DNA TGTGCCTGGGGACAGGGGGTCTACGAGCAGTACTTC. Translating it yields CAWGQGVYEQYF.

The J gene is TRBJ2-5, the V gene TRBV2; 7 bases agree with TRBD2. The CDR3 totals 17 residues. Germline CDR1 is SNHLY and CDR2 is FYNNEI. With 4 bases clipped from V and 2 bases from J, the junction kept 13 bases outside the gene matches. Written as DNA, the CDR3 is TGTGCCAGCAGTGTACTAGCGCCCCAATTGGAGCAAGAGACCCAGTACTTC. Its protein product is CASSVLAPQLEQETQYF.

V gene TRBV27 combines with J gene TRBJ2-7; D not certain. Germline-derived CDR1 and CDR2 are MNHEY and SMNVEV (reference sequence). This CDR3 spans 14 amino acids. V dropped 3 bases and J dropped 0 bases, with 9 bases sitting between them. The CDR3: CASSLAVYSYEQYF. CDR3 in DNA: TGTGCCAGCAGTTTGGCAGTTTACTCCTACGAGCAGTACTTC.

The gene calls are TRBV5-1 and TRBJ1-1; perhaps TRBD1 as D (6 bases). The CDR3 runs 12 residues. The V end was cut by 0 bases, the J end by 12 bases, with 12 bases between. CDR1 and CDR2 from the germline V gene are SGHRS and YFSETQ. CDR3 in amino acids: CASSLEGHGSFF. CDR3 DNA: TGCGCCAGCAGCTTGGAGGGACATGGGTCTTTCTTT.

V is TRBV5-1 and J is TRBJ1-1, with a weak D call TRBD1 (6 bases). The germline V gene encodes CDR1 SGHRS and CDR2 YFSETQ. Trimming shortened V by 4 bases and J by 7 bases, and 14 bases separated the two germline ends. This CDR3 region has 13 residues. The CDR3 loop is CASSRTAAVEAFF. CDR3 nucleotide sequence: TGCGCCAGCAGCCGGACAGCGGCCGTTGAAGCTTTCTTT.

The J gene is TRBJ2-1, the V gene TRBV4-2; 9 positions agree with TRBD2. CDR1 is LGHNA, CDR2 YNFKEQ, per germline. The CDR3 spans 16 residues. V was pared by 0 bases and J by 8 bases, with 8 bases of the junction left unmatched. CDR3: CASSQDFSGSFHEQFF. In DNA form, the CDR3 reads TGTGCCAGCAGCCAAGATTTTAGCGGGAGCTTCCATGAGCAGTTCTTC.

The chain links TRBV5-1 to TRBJ1-4; D gene ambiguous. Germline values: CDR1 SGHRS, CDR2 YFSETQ. This CDR3 is built from 15 residues. V dropped 1 base and J dropped 8 bases, with 15 bases sitting between them. Written as DNA, the CDR3 is TGCGCCAGCAGCTTGACCCCCAATATGGAGGAAAAACTGTTTTTT. Its protein is CASSLTPNMEEKLFF.

This clone was detected a few times. This chain connects TRBV27 to TRBJ1-1; TRBD1 might be the D (6 bases). The CDR3 extends over 14 amino acids. With 6 bases removed from V and 4 bases from J, the gap between germline ends came to 15 bases. The V gene's germline CDR1 is MNHEY and CDR2 SMNVEV (reference sequence). The CDR3 region is CASSLGGAVTEAFF. The CDR3, as DNA: TGTGCCAGCAGCTTAGGGGGGGCGGTCACTGAAGCTTTCTTT.

This clone showed up just once. This sequence joins TRBV5-4 and TRBJ2-2; tentatively, D is TRBD2 (7 bases). Trimming removed 0 bases from V and 4 bases from J, with 22 bases in between. Germline V gene data show CDR1 as SGHNT and CDR2 as YYREEE (reference sequence). CDR3 size: 19 residues. This CDR3 is CASSLAPGGGGLTTGELFF. In DNA form, the CDR3 reads TGTGCCAGCAGCTTGGCCCCAGGAGGGGGAGGGCTTACCACCGGGGAGCTGTTTTTT.

This chain connects TRBV7-2 to TRBJ2-1; TRBD2 agrees at 8 bases. With V trimmed by 8 bases and J by 8 bases, 5 bases remained unmatched. CDR1 SGHTA and CDR2 FQGNSA come from the germline V gene. The CDR3 is made up of 12 amino acids. The chain's CDR3 is CASRGGRHEQFF. CDR3 nucleotide sequence: TGTGCCAGCCGGGGGGGGAGGCATGAGCAGTTCTTC.

The chain links TRBV10-3 to TRBJ2-1, with 13 bases fitting TRBD2. The germline gives CDR1 ENHRY, CDR2 SYGVKD. The CDR3 is made up of 14 amino acids. With V trimmed by 6 bases and J by 6 bases, 2 bases remained unmatched. The CDR3 nucleotides are TGTGCCATCAGGGGACTAGCGGGAAGCAATGAGCAGTTCTTC. It translates to CAIRGLAGSNEQFF.

CDR3 amino acids: CASSLIANSGNTIYF. The CDR3 region has the DNA TGCGCCAGCAGCCTAATAGCCAACTCTGGAAACACCATATATTTT. This rearrangement joins TRBV5-1 to TRBJ1-3; D is unclear. The V and J ends lost 4 bases and 0 bases respectively, with 11 bases between them. Germline-derived CDR1 and CDR2 are SGHRS and YFSETQ. The CDR3 is made up of 15 amino acids.

V and J are TRBV14 and TRBJ2-1, with TRBD2 matching over 7 bases. J gave up 0 bases and V 1 base, and 6 bases lay outside the gene matches. This CDR3 spans 17 amino acids. Germline V gene data show CDR1 as SGHDN and CDR2 as FVKESK. In DNA, the CDR3 is TGTGCCAGCAGCCAAGTTCTTTCGGGGGGCTCCTACAATGAGCAGTTCTTC. This encodes CASSQVLSGGSYNEQFF.

The chain recombines TRBV11-2 with TRBJ1-2; D uncertain. V was clipped by 6 bases and J by 2 bases, with 10 bases between them. The germline gives CDR1 SGHAT, CDR2 FQNNGV. This CDR3 has 13 amino acids. As DNA, the CDR3 is TGTGCCAGCAGACGGACGGGGAACTATGGCTACACCTTC. It translates to CASRRTGNYGYTF.

This clone was counted between two and nine times. The chain uses TRBV2 and TRBJ1-4; D is possibly TRBD1 (6 bases). Per the germline V gene, CDR1 is SNHLY and CDR2 is FYNNEI. Between the trimmed V and J ends, which lost 3 bases and 2 bases, there was a span of 16 bases. The CDR3 extends over 17 amino acids. In DNA, the CDR3 is TGTGCCAGCAGTGATACTATACGGGGGGCGACTAATGAAAAACTGTTTTTT. Encoded protein: CASSDTIRGATNEKLFF.

This chain joins TRBV27 and TRBJ1-1; the match to TRBD1 covers 9 bases. Germline V gives CDR1 MNHEY, CDR2 SMNVEV (reference sequence). J gave up 4 bases and V 6 bases, and 9 bases lay outside the gene matches. The CDR3 extends over 15 amino acids. The CDR3 DNA reads as TGTGCCAGCAGCCTATACAGGACAGGGGTCACTGAAGCTTTCTTT. Translation: CASSLYRTGVTEAFF.

The chain carries TRBV5-1 and TRBJ2-5; D possibly corresponds to TRBD2 (6 bases). This CDR3 contains 17 residues. V lost 5 bases, J lost 0 bases, and 20 bases lay in between. Germline CDR1 and CDR2: SGHRS and YFSETQ. The CDR3 protein is CASRPVGGLGYQETQYF. The CDR3 DNA reads TGCGCCAGCAGACCGGTTGGGGGACTGGGCTACCAAGAGACCCAGTACTTC.

CDR3 bases: TGTGCCAGCAGCCGACGACAGCTACCGAACTATGGCTACACCTTC. Amino acids: CASSRRQLPNYGYTF. The J gene is TRBJ1-2, the V gene TRBV7-9; D is perhaps TRBD1 (5 bases). The CDR3 length is 15 residues. Germline assignment: CDR1 SEHNR and CDR2 FQNEAQ (reference sequence). Trimming left V 5 bases short and J 2 bases short, with 15 bases between.

This clone was detected a few times. The CDR3 is CAISKDAGGVAKNIQYF. In DNA form, the CDR3 reads TGTGCCATCAGTAAGGATGCCGGGGGGGTAGCCAAAAACATTCAGTACTTC. The chain is built from TRBV10-3 and TRBJ2-4, with TRBD2 matching 8 bases. The V gene's germline CDR1 is ENHRY and CDR2 SYGVKD. J was trimmed by 0 bases and V by 5 bases; bases with no gene match: 9. The length of the CDR3 is 17 residues.

The genes are TRBV28 and TRBJ2-3; 9 bases fit TRBD2. V gave up 1 base and J gave up 4 bases; unmatched junction bases: 6. This CDR3 contains 16 residues. The germline V gene has CDR1 MDHEN and CDR2 SYDVKM. Here the CDR3 DNA reads TGTGCCAGCAGTTTATCAAGCGGGAGGCGCGCAGATACGCAGTATTTT. This gives the protein CASSLSSGRRADTQYF.

V is TRBV7-2 and J is TRBJ1-1; tentative D call: TRBD1 (5 bases). This CDR3 is 13 amino acids long. Germline loops: CDR1 SGHTA, CDR2 FQGNSA. The V end was cut by 2 bases, the J end by 10 bases, with 14 bases between. The CDR3, as DNA: TGTGCCAGCAGCTTAAATCCCCCCGGGGGAGCTTTCTTT. It codes for CASSLNPPGGAFF.

The chain carries TRBV14 and TRBJ1-1; possible D gene TRBD1, 6 bases. Germline loops: CDR1 SGHDN, CDR2 FVKESK. This CDR3 is built from 15 residues. V lost 4 bases, J lost 4 bases, and 16 bases lay in between. CDR3: CASSPFVGGRTEAFF. The DNA of the CDR3 is TGTGCCAGCAGCCCGTTCGTCGGGGGGCGCACTGAAGCTTTCTTT.

The chain joins TRBV6-6 to TRBJ1-4; 8 bases fit TRBD1. Looked up from germline, CDR1 is MNHNY and CDR2 is SVGAGI (reference sequence). The CDR3 contains 15 residues. Trimming took 4 bases from V and 7 from J; bases not matched to a gene: 8. The CDR3 coding sequence is TGTGCCAGCAGTTCCCCAGGGGGCTGGGGTGAAAAACTGTTTTTT. Its translation: CASSSPGGWGEKLFF.